The 16 T cell receptor beta chains below were found in one sample sequenced in a study of OX40 agonist ivuxolimab in advanced cancers. Method: immunoSEQ multiplex PCR; TCRdb's copy keeps in-frame clones and lacks some. Of over 90,000 clones in the sample, under 90% were seen once. Material: CD4+ or CD8+ T cells sorted from blood, obtained in a trial of the OX40 agonist ivuxolimab. All receptors come from an adult with an advanced solid tumor such as melanoma, head and neck, liver or kidney cancer.

Of note for this clone: The same CDR3 is also encoded by other DNA sequences in this sample. The rearrangement links TRBV9 to TRBJ1-5; weak D call: TRBD1 (6 bases). V was shortened by 0 bases and J by 0 bases, with 7 bases between the two germline ends. CDR3 size: 15 residues. The germline CDR1 and CDR2 sequences are SGDLS and YYNGEE. The CDR3 loop is CASSVAGVSNQPQHF. The DNA for the CDR3 is TGTGCCAGCAGCGTAGCAGGGGTTAGCAATCAGCCCCAGCATTTT.

The CDR3 nucleotides read TGTGCCAGCGCCCGGGAAGGACAGGGGAACAATCAGCCCCAGCATTTT. This encodes CASAREGQGNNQPQHF. V and J are TRBV28 and TRBJ1-5; 9 bases match TRBD1. CDR3 length: 16 residues. With V trimmed by 8 bases and J by 3 bases, 11 bases remained unmatched. Germline V gives CDR1 MDHEN, CDR2 SYDVKM.

This clone was counted a few times. The chain joins TRBV2 to TRBJ1-1; no reliable D call. Germline CDR1 reads SNHLY; CDR2 reads FYNNEI. There are 13 residues in the CDR3. The ends were cut back, 6 bases at V and 1 base at J, with 9 bases in the middle. This CDR3 reads CASSKGSNTEAFF. The CDR3 nucleotides are TGTGCCAGCAGCAAGGGATCGAACACTGAAGCTTTCTTT. Variable domain in full (rest from reference TRBV2 and TRBJ1-1): EPEVTQTPSHQVTQMGQEVILRCVPISNHLYFYWYRQILGQKVEFLVSFYNNEISEKSEIFDDQFSVERPDGSNFTLKIRSTKLEDSAMYFCASSKGSNTEAFFGQGTRLTVV.

This clone was observed once. This chain uses TRBV5-1 with TRBJ2-1; the D gene is possibly TRBD1 (5 bases). V gave up 0 bases and J gave up 3 bases, with 10 bases separating them. CDR3 length: 15 residues. CDR1 SGHRS and CDR2 YFSETQ come from the germline V gene. The CDR3 region is CASSLGGGDYNEQFF. In DNA form, the CDR3 reads TGCGCCAGCAGCTTGGGGGGCGGAGACTACAATGAGCAGTTCTTC.

The chain uses TRBV11-2 and TRBJ2-7; 7 nucleotides match TRBD1. V was pared by 5 bases and J by 0 bases, with 4 bases of the junction left unmatched. Germline V gene data show CDR1 as SGHAT and CDR2 as FQNNGV. The CDR3 runs 14 residues. Here the CDR3 DNA reads TGTGCCAGCAGCGCCCGGGACAGCTCCTACGAGCAGTACTTC. Translation: CASSARDSSYEQYF.

This rearrangement joins TRBV6-1 to TRBJ1-1; the D gene is possibly TRBD1 (5 bases). This CDR3 spans 13 amino acids. Per the germline V gene, CDR1 is MNHNS and CDR2 is SASEGT. V lost 5 bases and J lost 10, with 17 bases in between. The CDR3 bases are TGTGCCAGCAGTAATTCCGGGACCCAGATAGCTTTCTTT. Protein sequence: CASSNSGTQIAFF.

J is TRBJ2-1 and V is TRBV14; 11 bases are shared with TRBD2. The germline V gene has CDR1 SGHDN and CDR2 FVKESK. The CDR3 has 13 residues. The ends lost 6 bases at V and 7 bases at J; junction bases unmatched: 2. CDR3 in amino acids: CASRLAGVNEQFF. CDR3 nucleotide sequence: TGTGCCAGCAGACTAGCGGGAGTGAATGAGCAGTTCTTC.

V and J are TRBV5-1 and TRBJ2-7; D possibly corresponds to TRBD2 (6 bases). Trimming left V 1 base short and J 2 bases short, with 10 bases between. The germline V gene encodes CDR1 SGHRS and CDR2 YFSETQ. CDR3 length equals 14 residues. CDR3: CASSLSSAAYEQYF. The DNA of the CDR3 is TGCGCCAGCAGCTTGTCTAGCGCAGCCTACGAGCAGTACTTC.

The chain employs TRBV15 and TRBJ2-7; TRBD2 agrees at 7 bases. Germline CDR1 is LNHNV and CDR2 is YYDKDF (reference sequence). CDR3 length: 16 amino acids. V lost 1 base and J lost 0; bases outside the gene matches: 6. CDR3 DNA sequence: TGTGCCACCAGCAGAGTCGGGATAGCGGGCTCCTACGAGCAGTACTTC. Its protein is CATSRVGIAGSYEQYF.

The chain has TRBV4-2 and TRBJ1-1; D unclear. This CDR3 contains 13 residues. Germline CDR1 reads LGHNA; CDR2 reads YNFKEQ. V lost 7 bases and J lost 1, with 10 bases in between. The DNA of the CDR3 is TGTGCCAGCAAAAACCCGCCGAACACTGAAGCTTTCTTT. Translation gives CASKNPPNTEAFF.

This clone has just one count. The DNA of the CDR3 is TGTGCCAGCAGCTTATTCAGGGGGAGCACTGGAAACACCATATATTTT. Its protein is CASSLFRGSTGNTIYF. V and J are TRBV7-9 and TRBJ1-3, with 7 bases that match TRBD1. CDR1 and CDR2 (germline): SEHNR, FQNEAQ (reference sequence). J was trimmed by 2 bases and V by 2 bases; bases with no gene match: 6. The CDR3 covers 16 residues. The full variable domain, with the rest looked up from reference TRBV7-9 and TRBJ1-3, is DTGVSQNPRHKITKRGQNVTFRCDPISEHNRLYWYRQTLGQGPEFLTYFQNEAQLEKSRLLSDRFSAERPKGSFSTLEIQRTEQGDSAMYLCASSLFRGSTGNTIYFGEGSWLTVV.

V and J are TRBV6-1 and TRBJ1-1; D call uncertain. The CDR3 runs 14 residues. V shed 8 bases and J shed 2 bases, with 15 bases lying between them. Germline V gene sequence: CDR1 MNHNS, CDR2 SASEGT. CDR3 protein: CASHTTRHNTEAFF. The CDR3 DNA reads as TGTGCCAGCCACACAACAAGACATAACACTGAAGCTTTCTTT.

The rearrangement joins TRBV11-3 to TRBJ2-2; 11 positions match TRBD2. The V gene's germline CDR1 is SGHNT and CDR2 YENEEA. Trimming cost V 9 bases and J 4 bases; bases outside gene matches: 10. CDR3 length: 16 residues. The CDR3, as DNA: TGTGCCAGTAGACCCCTAGCGGGAGGATCCACCGGGGAGCTGTTTTTT. It encodes CASRPLAGGSTGELFF.

The genes are TRBV7-9 and TRBJ2-1, with a tentative D call TRBD1 (6 bases). The CDR3 totals 14 residues. CDR1 is SEHNR and CDR2 is FQNEAQ in the germline V gene (reference sequence). Trimming took off 6 bases at V and 5 bases at J, with 14 bases between the two ends. Here the CDR3 reads CASSSGTGNNEQFF. The CDR3, as DNA: TGTGCCAGCAGTTCCGGTACAGGGAACAATGAGCAGTTCTTC.

The rearrangement uses TRBV27 and TRBJ1-4; possible D gene TRBD1, 5 bases. CDR1 is MNHEY and CDR2 is SMNVEV in the germline V gene (reference sequence). The CDR3 sequence is 13 residues long. The V and J ends lost 6 bases and 3 bases respectively, with 8 bases between them. In DNA form, the CDR3 reads TGTGCCAGCAGACAGACAGCTAATGAAAAACTGTTTTTT. Translating gives CASRQTANEKLFF. Looking up the rest from reference TRBV27 and TRBJ1-4 gives the full variable domain: EAQVTQNPRYLITVTGKKLTVTCSQNMNHEYMSWYRQDPGLGLRQIYYSMNVEVTDKGDVPEGYKVSRKEKRNFPLILESPSPNQTSLYFCASRQTANEKLFFGSGTQLSVL.

This clone was recorded a few times. In DNA form, the CDR3 reads TGTGCCAGCAGCGAGAGGGGTATATATCTAGCGAGGGACACCGGGGAGCTGTTTTTT. It yields the protein CASSERGIYLARDTGELFF. The rearrangement links TRBV9 to TRBJ2-2, with D possibly TRBD2 on 6 matching bases. Trimming stripped 3 bases from V and 3 bases from J, with 24 bases between. The CDR3 totals 19 residues. Per germline, CDR1 SGDLS and CDR2 YYNGEE.